The present entry profiles one T cell receptor beta chain with its context. These data originate in a study of shared clonotypes between healthy human individuals. On the study more broadly: For every donor, three CD4 naive, three CD4 memory, two CD8 naive and one CD8 memory plates were used.

Germline V CDR1 and CDR2: SGDLS, YYNGEE. The V and J ends lost 0 bases and 5 bases respectively, with 14 bases between them. The CDR3 runs 15 residues. Participating donors were healthy, HIV-negative adults free of recent acute infections or vaccinations. Assay execution took place at the deep level. Assay: immunoSEQ multiplex PCR; the TCRdb copy retains only in-frame clones and omits some. This sample has 1.6 million or so clones, with approximately 98.5% found just once. This rearrangement joins TRBV9 to TRBJ2-5, with D perhaps TRBD2 (6 bases). Sequenced: naive CD4+ T cells sorted from blood. As for subset: CD45RA+ positively selected. The sequence came from a man younger than 40 in good health. This CDR3 reads CASSVGREVTETQYF. The CDR3 coding sequence is TGTGCCAGCAGCGTAGGCAGGGAGGTAACGGAGACCCAGTACTTC.